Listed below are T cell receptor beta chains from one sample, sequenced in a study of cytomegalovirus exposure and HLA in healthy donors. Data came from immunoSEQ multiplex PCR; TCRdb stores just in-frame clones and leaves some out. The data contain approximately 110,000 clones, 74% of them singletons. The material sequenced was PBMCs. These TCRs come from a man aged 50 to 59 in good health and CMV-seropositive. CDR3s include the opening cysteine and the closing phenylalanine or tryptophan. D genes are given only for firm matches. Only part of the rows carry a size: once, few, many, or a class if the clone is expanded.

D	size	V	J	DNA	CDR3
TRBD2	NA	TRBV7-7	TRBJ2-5	TGTGCCAGCAGCTCTCACCGGGGGGGAGAGACCCAGTACTTC	CASSSHRGGETQYF
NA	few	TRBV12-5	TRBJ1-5	TGTGCTAGTGGTTTGCTTACAGGGAGAGGCAATCAGCCCCAGCATTTT	CASGLLTGRGNQPQHF
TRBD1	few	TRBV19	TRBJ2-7	TGTGCCAGTAGCCGGGACAGGGAGCCCTACGAGCAGTACTTC	CASSRDREPYEQYF
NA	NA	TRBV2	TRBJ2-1	TGTGCCAGCAGTGAAAGAAGTAGTTACAATGAGCAGTTCTTC	CASSERSSYNEQFF
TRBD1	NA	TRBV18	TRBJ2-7	TGTGCCAGCTCACCCGGGACAGGGGCGTACTACGAGCAGTACTTC	CASSPGTGAYYEQYF
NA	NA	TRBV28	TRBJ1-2	TGTGCCAGCAGTTTGGTCACAGTAGCTAACTATGGCTACACCTTC	CASSLVTVANYGYTF
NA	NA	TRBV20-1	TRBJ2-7	TGCAGTGCCCGGGACTCCTACGAGCAGTACTTC	CSARDSYEQYF
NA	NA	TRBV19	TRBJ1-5	TGTGCCAGTAGTACCGGGTCATTCAATCAGCCCCAGCATTTT	CASSTGSFNQPQHF
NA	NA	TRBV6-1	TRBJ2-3	TGTGCCAGCAGTGCAGCGCGCGTTAGCACAGATACGCAGTATTTT	CASSAARVSTDTQYF
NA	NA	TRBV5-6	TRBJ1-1	TGTGCCAGCAGTCTACAGGGTAGGGACACTGAAGCTTTCTTT	CASSLQGRDTEAFF
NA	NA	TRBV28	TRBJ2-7	TGTGCCAGCAGTTTAACCAGGGGAGTGCAGTACTTC	CASSLTRGVQYF
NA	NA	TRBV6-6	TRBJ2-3	TGTGCCAGCAGTTATTTTGGGGGGATGGATACGCAGTATTTT	CASSYFGGMDTQYF
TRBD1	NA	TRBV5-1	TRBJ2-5	TGCGCCAGCAGCTTGTTAGGGGGCCGACAAGAGACCCAGTACTTC	CASSLLGGRQETQYF
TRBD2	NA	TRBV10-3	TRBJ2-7	TGTGCCATCACGAGCGGGAGGGCCGAAGGAGAGCAGTACTTC	CAITSGRAEGEQYF
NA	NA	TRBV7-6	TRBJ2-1	TGTGCCAGCAGCTTAGAGGACTACTCCTACAATGAGCAGTTCTTC	CASSLEDYSYNEQFF
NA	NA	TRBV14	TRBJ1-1	TGTGCCAGCAGCCAAGATTTTGCGGCTTTCTTT	CASSQDFAAFF
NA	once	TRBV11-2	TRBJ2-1	TGTGCCAGCAGCTTAGATCGGGGTTTGGAGCAGTTCTTC	CASSLDRGLEQFF
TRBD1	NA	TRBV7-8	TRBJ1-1	TGTGCCAGCAGCCCTGTTGGGACAGGGAGGAACACTGAAGCTTTCTTT	CASSPVGTGRNTEAFF
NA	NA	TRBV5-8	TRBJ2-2	TGTGCCAGCAGCTTGGATTGGTGGGTTGGAGTCGACACCGGGGAGCTGTTTTTT	CASSLDWWVGVDTGELFF
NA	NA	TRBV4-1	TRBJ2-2	TGCGCCAGCAGCCAAGAAGGGGGGGCGCTTACCGGGGAGCTGTTTTTT	CASSQEGGALTGELFF
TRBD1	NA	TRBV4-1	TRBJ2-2	TGCGCCAGCAGCCAAGATACAGGGGCGAACACCGGGGAGCTGTTTTTT	CASSQDTGANTGELFF
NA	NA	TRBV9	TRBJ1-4	TGTGCCAGCAGCGTAGACGGGGGAAGGGATGAAAAACTGTTTTTT	CASSVDGGRDEKLFF
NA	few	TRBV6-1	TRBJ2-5	TGTGCCAGCAAGGGAGATCCTGGCGGGGAGACCCAGTACTTC	CASKGDPGGETQYF
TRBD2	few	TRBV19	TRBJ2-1	TGTGCCAGTAGTCGCACTAGCGAGCCTCTCTACAATGAGCAGTTCTTC	CASSRTSEPLYNEQFF
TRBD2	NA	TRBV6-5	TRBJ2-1	TGTGCCAGCAAAGGCTCTTTGGCGGGAGGGCTGATCTTC	CASKGSLAGGLIF
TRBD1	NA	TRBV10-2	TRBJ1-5	TGCGCCAGCAGATCAACGACAGGGGGAGCAGGTTGGCCCCAGCATTTT	CASRSTTGGAGWPQHF
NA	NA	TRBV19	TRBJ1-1	TGTGCCAGTACGACATTATATCTGACTGAAGCTTTCTTT	CASTTLYLTEAFF
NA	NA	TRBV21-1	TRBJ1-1	TGTGCCAGCAGCAAATTGGCAAGGGGGGGACGAGCTGAAGCTTTCTTT	CASSKLARGGRAEAFF
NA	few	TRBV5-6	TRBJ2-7	TGTGCCAGCAGCACCGGTCCCGAATCCGAGCAGTACTTC	CASSTGPESEQYF
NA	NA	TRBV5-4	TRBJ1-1	TGTGCCAGCAGCTTGGCCAGGGAAGGAAGAACTGAAGCTTTCTTT	CASSLAREGRTEAFF
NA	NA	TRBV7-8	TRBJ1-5	TGTGCCAGCAGCTTAGCGGCAGGGGCTGGTCAGCCCCAGCATTTT	CASSLAAGAGQPQHF
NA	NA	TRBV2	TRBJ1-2	TGTGCCAGCAGAGTGGAGGGCTACTATGGCTACACCTTC	CASRVEGYYGYTF
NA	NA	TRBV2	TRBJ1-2	TGTGCCAGCAGTGAAGGGTTGAGAGGCTACACCTTC	CASSEGLRGYTF